The clone carrying this T cell receptor beta chain was counted many times. Its antigen is undetermined. Amplification of TCR beta CDR3 regions used RNA as the template. TCR CDR3 regions were first amplified by RT-PCR with HTBI primers. TCRdb reanalysed the multiplex PCR reads using MiXCR and keeps one entry per CDR3 protein. The table has about 640,000 distinct CDR3 sequences, more than 20% seen once. Trimming took 6 bases from V and 4 from J; bases not matched to a gene: 5. Per germline, CDR1 SNHLY and CDR2 FYNNEI. The CDR3 loop spans 14 amino acids. The data were obtained in a study of T cells in Graves' hyperthyroidism and ophthalmopathy. General study points: Within blood appeared most thyroid clonotypes that had expanded above 0.001.

The sample was blood. The chain recombines TRBV2 with TRBJ1-5; TRBD1 matches at 8 bases. The clonotype originates from a young man with Graves' ophthalmopathy. CDR3 loop: CASSPDRVNQPQHF. The CDR3 region has the DNA TGTGCCAGCAGCCCGGACAGGGTGAATCAGCCCCAGCATTTT. Full variable domain (remainder filled in from reference TRBV2 and TRBJ1-5): EPEVTQTPSHQVTQMGQEVILRCVPISNHLYFYWYRQILGQKVEFLVSFYNNEISEKSEIFDDQFSVERPDGSNFTLKIRSTKLEDSAMYFCASSPDRVNQPQHFGDGTRLSIL.